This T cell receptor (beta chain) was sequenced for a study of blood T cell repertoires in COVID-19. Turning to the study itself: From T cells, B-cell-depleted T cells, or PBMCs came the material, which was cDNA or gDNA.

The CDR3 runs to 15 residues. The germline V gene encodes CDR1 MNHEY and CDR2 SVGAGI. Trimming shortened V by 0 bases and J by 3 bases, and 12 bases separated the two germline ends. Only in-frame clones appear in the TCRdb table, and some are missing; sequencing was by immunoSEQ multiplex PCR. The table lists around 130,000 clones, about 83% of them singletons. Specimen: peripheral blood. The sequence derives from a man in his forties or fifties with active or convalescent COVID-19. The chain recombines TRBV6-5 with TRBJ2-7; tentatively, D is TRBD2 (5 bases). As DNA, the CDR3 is TGTGCCAGCAGTTACTCGTACCTTGGACTCTACGAGCAGTACTTC. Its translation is CASSYSYLGLYEQYF.